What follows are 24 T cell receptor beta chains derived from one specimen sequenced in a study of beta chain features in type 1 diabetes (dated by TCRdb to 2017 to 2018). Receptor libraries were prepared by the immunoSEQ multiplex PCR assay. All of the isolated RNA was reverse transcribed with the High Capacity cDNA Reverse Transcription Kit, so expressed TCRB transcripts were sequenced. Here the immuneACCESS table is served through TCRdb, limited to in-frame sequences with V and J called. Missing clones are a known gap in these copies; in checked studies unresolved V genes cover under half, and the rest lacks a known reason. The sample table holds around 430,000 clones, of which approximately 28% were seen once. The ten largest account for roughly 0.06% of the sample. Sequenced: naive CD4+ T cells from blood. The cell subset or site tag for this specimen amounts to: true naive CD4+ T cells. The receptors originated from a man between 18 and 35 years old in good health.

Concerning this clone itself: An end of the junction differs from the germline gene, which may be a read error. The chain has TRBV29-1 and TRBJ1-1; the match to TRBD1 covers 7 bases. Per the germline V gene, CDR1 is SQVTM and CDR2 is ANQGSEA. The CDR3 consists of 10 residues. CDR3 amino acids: CSAFETGPVF. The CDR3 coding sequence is TGCAGCGCCTTTGAGACAGGGCCGGTCTTT.

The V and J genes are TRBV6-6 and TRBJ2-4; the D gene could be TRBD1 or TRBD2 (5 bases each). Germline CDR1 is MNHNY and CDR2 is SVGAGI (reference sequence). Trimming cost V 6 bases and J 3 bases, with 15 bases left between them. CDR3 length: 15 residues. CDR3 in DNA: TGTGCCAGCAGATTGCTAGGGACGGTCAAAAACATTCAGTACTTC. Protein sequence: CASRLLGTVKNIQYF.

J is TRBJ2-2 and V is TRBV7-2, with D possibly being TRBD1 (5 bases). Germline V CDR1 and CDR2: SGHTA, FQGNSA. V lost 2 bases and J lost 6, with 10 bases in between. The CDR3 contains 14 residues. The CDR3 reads CASSLNQGAGELFF. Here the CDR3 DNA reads TGTGCCAGCAGCTTAAATCAGGGCGCCGGGGAGCTGTTTTTT. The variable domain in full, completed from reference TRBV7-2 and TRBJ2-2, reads GAGVSQSPSNKVTEKGKDVELRCDPISGHTALYWYRQSLGQGLEFLIYFQGNSAPDKSGLPSDRFSAERTGGSVSTLTIQRTQQEDSAVYLCASSLNQGAGELFFGEGSRLTVL.

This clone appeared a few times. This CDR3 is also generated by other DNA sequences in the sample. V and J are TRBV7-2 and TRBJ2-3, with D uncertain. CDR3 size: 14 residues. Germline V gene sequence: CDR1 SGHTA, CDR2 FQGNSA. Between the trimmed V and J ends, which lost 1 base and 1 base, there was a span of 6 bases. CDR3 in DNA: TGTGCCAGCAGCTTAGGGCGCGGCACAGATACGCAGTATTTT. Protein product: CASSLGRGTDTQYF.

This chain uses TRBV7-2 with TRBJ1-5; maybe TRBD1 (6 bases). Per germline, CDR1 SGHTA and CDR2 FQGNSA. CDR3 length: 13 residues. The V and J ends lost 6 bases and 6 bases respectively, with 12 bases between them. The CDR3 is CASSPGRGQPQHF. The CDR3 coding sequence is TGTGCCAGCAGTCCAGGCAGGGGTCAGCCCCAGCATTTT.

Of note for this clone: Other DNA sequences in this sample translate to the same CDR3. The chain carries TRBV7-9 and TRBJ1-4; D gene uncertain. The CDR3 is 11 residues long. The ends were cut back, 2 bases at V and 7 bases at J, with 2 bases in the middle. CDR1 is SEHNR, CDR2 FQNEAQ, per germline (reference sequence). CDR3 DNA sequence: TGTGCCAGCAGCTTAAGTGAAAAACTGTTTTTT. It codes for CASSLSEKLFF.

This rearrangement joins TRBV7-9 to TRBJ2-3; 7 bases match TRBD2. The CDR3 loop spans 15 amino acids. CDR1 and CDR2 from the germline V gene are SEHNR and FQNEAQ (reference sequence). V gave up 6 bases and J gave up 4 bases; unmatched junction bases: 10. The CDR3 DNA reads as TGTGCCAGCAGGCCTCTCGGCGGGAGTGCAGATACGCAGTATTTT. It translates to CASRPLGGSADTQYF.

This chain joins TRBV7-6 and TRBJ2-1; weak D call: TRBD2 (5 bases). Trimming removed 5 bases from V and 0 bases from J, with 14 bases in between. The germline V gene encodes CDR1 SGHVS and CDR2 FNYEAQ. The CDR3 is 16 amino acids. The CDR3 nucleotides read TGTGCCAGCAGCCCAACCCAGCGGAGCTCCTACAATGAGCAGTTCTTC. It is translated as CASSPTQRSSYNEQFF.

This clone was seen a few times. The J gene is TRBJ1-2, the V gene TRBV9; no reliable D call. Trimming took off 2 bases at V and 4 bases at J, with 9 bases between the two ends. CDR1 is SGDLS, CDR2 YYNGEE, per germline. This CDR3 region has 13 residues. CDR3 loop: CASSVKGSYGYTF. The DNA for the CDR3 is TGTGCCAGCAGCGTTAAAGGGAGCTATGGCTACACCTTC.

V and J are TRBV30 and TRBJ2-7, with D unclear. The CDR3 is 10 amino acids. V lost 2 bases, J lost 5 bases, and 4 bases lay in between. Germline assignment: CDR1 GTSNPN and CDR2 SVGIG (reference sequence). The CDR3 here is CAWSSNEQYF. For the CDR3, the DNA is TGTGCCTGGAGTTCAAACGAGCAGTACTTC.

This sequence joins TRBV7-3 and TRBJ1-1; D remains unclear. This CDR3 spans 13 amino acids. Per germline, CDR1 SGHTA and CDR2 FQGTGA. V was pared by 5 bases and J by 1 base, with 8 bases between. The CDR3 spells CASSAGTNTEAFF. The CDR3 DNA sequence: TGTGCCAGCAGCGCGGGCACGAACACTGAAGCTTTCTTT.

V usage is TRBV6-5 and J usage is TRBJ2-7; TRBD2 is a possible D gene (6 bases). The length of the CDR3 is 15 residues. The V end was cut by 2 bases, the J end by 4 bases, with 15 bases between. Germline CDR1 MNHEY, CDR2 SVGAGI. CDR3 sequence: CASSYGRGSHYEQYF. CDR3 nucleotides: TGTGCCAGCAGTTACGGTCGGGGGTCCCATTACGAGCAGTACTTC.

The CDR3 DNA reads TGCGCCAGCAGCCAAGGCACTAGCGGGTACCAAGAGACCCAGTACTTC. It yields the protein CASSQGTSGYQETQYF. The chain couples TRBV4-3 to TRBJ2-5; 9 bases map to TRBD2. The germline V gene encodes CDR1 LGHNA and CDR2 YSLEER. CDR3 length: 16 amino acids. V trimming: 1 base; J trimming: 0 bases; junction bases outside the gene matches: 3.

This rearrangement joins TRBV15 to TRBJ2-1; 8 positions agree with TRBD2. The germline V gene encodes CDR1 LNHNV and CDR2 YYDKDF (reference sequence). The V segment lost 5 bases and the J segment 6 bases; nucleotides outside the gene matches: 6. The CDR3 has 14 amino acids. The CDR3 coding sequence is TGTGCCACCAGCGTGCGGACTAGCCTCAATGAGCAGTTCTTC. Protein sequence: CATSVRTSLNEQFF.

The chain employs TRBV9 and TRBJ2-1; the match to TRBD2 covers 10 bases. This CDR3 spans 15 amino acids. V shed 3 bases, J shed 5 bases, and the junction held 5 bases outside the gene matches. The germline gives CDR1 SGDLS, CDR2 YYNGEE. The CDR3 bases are TGTGCCAGCAGCGCAGAACTAGCGGGACACAATGAGCAGTTCTTC. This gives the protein CASSAELAGHNEQFF.

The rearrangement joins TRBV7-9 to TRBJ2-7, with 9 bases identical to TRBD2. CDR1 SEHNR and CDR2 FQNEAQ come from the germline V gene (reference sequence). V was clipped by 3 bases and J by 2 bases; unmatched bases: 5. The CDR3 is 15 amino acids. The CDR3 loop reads CASSFRREGPYEQYF. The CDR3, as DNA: TGTGCCAGCAGCTTCCGGCGGGAGGGCCCCTACGAGCAGTACTTC.

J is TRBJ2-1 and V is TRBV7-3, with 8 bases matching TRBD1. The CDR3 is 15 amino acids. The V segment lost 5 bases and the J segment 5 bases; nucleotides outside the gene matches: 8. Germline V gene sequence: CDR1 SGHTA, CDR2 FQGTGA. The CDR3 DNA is TGTGCCAGCAGCAGGACCGGGACAGGTAACAATGAGCAGTTCTTC. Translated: CASSRTGTGNNEQFF.

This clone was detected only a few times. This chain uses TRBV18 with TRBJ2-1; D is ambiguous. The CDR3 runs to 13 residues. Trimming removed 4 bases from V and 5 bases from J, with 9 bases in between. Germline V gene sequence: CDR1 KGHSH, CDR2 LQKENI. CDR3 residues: CASSQSLDNEQFF. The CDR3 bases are TGTGCCAGCTCACAATCTTTGGACAATGAGCAGTTCTTC.

CDR3 residues: CASSEVGGENEQYF. Written as DNA, the CDR3 is TGTGCCAGCAGTGAAGTAGGGGGCGAGAACGAGCAGTACTTC. The gene calls are TRBV6-1 and TRBJ2-7, with 7 bases lining up with TRBD1. Per the germline V gene, CDR1 is MNHNS and CDR2 is SASEGT. The CDR3 totals 14 residues. J gave up 5 bases and V 1 base, and 5 bases lay outside the gene matches.

CDR3 loop: CATSSRDRGNEKLFF. The CDR3 region has the DNA TGTGCCACCAGCTCCCGGGACAGGGGTAATGAAAAACTGTTTTTT. The chain carries TRBV15 and TRBJ1-4; 10 bases align to TRBD1. This CDR3 comprises 15 residues. Germline V lookup: CDR1 LNHNV, CDR2 YYDKDF (reference sequence). The J segment lost 4 bases and the V segment lost 5 bases, leaving 4 bases of the junction unmatched. Complete variable domain (other parts from reference TRBV15 and TRBJ1-4): DAMVIQNPRYQVTQFGKPVTLSCSQTLNHNVMYWYQQKSSQAPKLLFHYYDKDFNNEADTPDNFQSRRPNTSFCFLDIRSPGLGDTAMYLCATSSRDRGNEKLFFGSGTQLSVL.

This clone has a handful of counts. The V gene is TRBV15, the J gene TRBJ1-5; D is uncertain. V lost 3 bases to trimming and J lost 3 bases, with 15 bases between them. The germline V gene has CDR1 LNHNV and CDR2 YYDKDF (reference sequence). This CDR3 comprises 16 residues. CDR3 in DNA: TGTGCCACCAGCAGCTTATCGGGCGGGGTCAATCAGCCCCAGCATTTT. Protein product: CATSSLSGGVNQPQHF.

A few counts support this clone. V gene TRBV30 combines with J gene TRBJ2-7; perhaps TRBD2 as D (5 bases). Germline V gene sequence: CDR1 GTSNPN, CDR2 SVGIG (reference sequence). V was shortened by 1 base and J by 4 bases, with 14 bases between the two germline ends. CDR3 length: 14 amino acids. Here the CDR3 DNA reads TGTGCCTGGAGTGGTGGCGGCCGGGGATACGAGCAGTACTTC. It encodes CAWSGGGRGYEQYF. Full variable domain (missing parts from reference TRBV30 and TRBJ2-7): SQTIHQWPATLVQPVGSPLSLECTVEGTSNPNLYWYRQAAGRGLQLLFYSVGIGQISSEVPQNLSASRPQDRQFILSSKKLLLSDSGFYLCAWSGGGRGYEQYFGPGTRLTVT.

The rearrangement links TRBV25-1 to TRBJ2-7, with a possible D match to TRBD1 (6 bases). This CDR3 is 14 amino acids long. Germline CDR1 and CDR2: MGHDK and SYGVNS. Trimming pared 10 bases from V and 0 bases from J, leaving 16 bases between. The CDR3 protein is CATRETGRSYEQYF. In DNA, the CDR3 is TGTGCCACCAGGGAGACAGGCCGCTCCTACGAGCAGTACTTC.

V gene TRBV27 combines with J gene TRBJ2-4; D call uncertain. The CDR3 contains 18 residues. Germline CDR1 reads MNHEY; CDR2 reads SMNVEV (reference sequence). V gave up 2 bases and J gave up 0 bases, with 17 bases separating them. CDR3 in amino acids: CASSLKSGQALAKNIQYF. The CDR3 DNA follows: TGTGCCAGCAGTTTAAAATCGGGTCAGGCCCTAGCCAAAAACATTCAGTACTTC.